The 28 T cell receptor beta chains below all came from one sample that was sequenced in a study of blood T cell repertoires in COVID-19 (TCRdb year 2020). The library was generated by the immunoSEQ multiplex PCR assay. This is the immuneACCESS table as TCRdb keeps it, with only in-frame sequences that have V and J called. A part of the clones is gone; compared with another copy, unresolved V genes explain less than half, and the rest is unexplained. Counted in this sample were more than 250,000 clones; 80% to 90% of them appeared once. The ten largest make up 0.95% to 1.5% of the sample. The specimen sequenced was peripheral blood. The receptors derive from a woman in her forties or fifties with acute or convalescent COVID-19.

The chain couples TRBV7-2 to TRBJ2-7; D may be TRBD2 (6 bases). CDR3 length: 15 residues. Trimming left V 7 bases short and J 1 base short, with 17 bases between. Germline V lookup: CDR1 SGHTA, CDR2 FQGNSA. The CDR3 DNA reads TGTGCCAGCAACCGGCTCGGGGGACCGTCCTACGAGCAGTACTTC. Translating gives CASNRLGGPSYEQYF. Based on the CDR3 plus reference TRBV7-2 and TRBJ2-7, the full variable domain is GAGVSQSPSNKVTEKGKDVELRCDPISGHTALYWYRQSLGQGLEFLIYFQGNSAPDKSGLPSDRFSAERTGGSVSTLTIQRTQQEDSAVYLCASNRLGGPSYEQYFGPGTRLTVT.

The V and J genes are TRBV11-2 and TRBJ1-2, with no clear D. This CDR3 comprises 16 residues. V was clipped by 5 bases and J by 1 base, with 17 bases between them. Germline V lookup: CDR1 SGHAT, CDR2 FQNNGV. Here the CDR3 DNA reads TGTGCCAGCAGCCCTTGGGCAGGATGGATTAACTATGGCTACACCTTC. Residues: CASSPWAGWINYGYTF.

The CDR3: CASSLSSAFTDTQYF. CDR3 in DNA: TGTGCCAGCAGCTTATCAAGCGCCTTCACAGATACGCAGTATTTT. The chain carries TRBV7-7 and TRBJ2-3; D gene uncertain. The CDR3 extends over 15 amino acids. The germline V gene has CDR1 SSHAT and CDR2 FNYEAQ (reference sequence). The V and J ends lost 2 bases and 2 bases respectively, with 11 bases between them.

Concerning this clone itself: The same CDR3 arises from other DNA sequences in this sample as well. The V call is TRBV5-6, the J call TRBJ1-1; 7 bases are shared with TRBD1. V gave up 4 bases and J gave up 5 bases; unmatched junction bases: 17. From germline, CDR1 is SGHDT and CDR2 YYEEEE. The CDR3 length is 17 residues. CDR3 residues: CASSHRDRVSFETEAFF. The CDR3 nucleotides are TGTGCCAGCAGCCACCGGGACAGAGTATCGTTTGAAACTGAAGCTTTCTTT.

This clone showed up just a few times. The gene calls are TRBV11-2 and TRBJ2-2, with D perhaps TRBD1 (6 bases). CDR1 is SGHAT and CDR2 is FQNNGV in the germline V gene. The CDR3 has 17 residues. Trimming cost V 4 bases and J 1 base, with 16 bases left between them. CDR3 loop: CASSSAYRDGNTGELFF. The CDR3 nucleotides read TGTGCCAGCAGCTCAGCCTACAGGGACGGGAACACCGGGGAGCTGTTTTTT. Full variable domain (outside the CDR3, taken from reference TRBV11-2 and TRBJ2-2): EAGVAQSPRYKIIEKRQSVAFWCNPISGHATLYWYQQILGQGPKLLIQFQNNGVVDDSQLPKDRFSAERLKGVDSTLKIQPAKLEDSAVYLCASSSAYRDGNTGELFFGEGSRLTVL.

For this clone: Other DNA sequences in the sample encode the same CDR3. The chain combines TRBV6-1 with TRBJ2-7, with a possible D match to TRBD1 (6 bases). V shed 3 bases and J shed 2 bases, with 8 bases lying between them. The CDR3 sequence is 13 residues long. CDR1 is MNHNS and CDR2 is SASEGT in the germline V gene. CDR3 amino acids: CASSEGQPYEQYV. The DNA for the CDR3 is TGTGCCAGCAGTGAGGGACAACCCTACGAGCAGTACGTC.

The chain employs TRBV4-1 and TRBJ1-1; D gene ambiguous. Trimming left V 0 bases short and J 0 bases short, with 11 bases between. This CDR3 region has 16 residues. From germline, CDR1 is MGHRA and CDR2 YSYEKL. The chain's CDR3 is CASSQDGKGMNTEAFF. CDR3 in DNA: TGCGCCAGCAGCCAAGACGGGAAGGGCATGAACACTGAAGCTTTCTTT.

This clone was seen only once. This chain links TRBV19 with TRBJ1-1, with D unclear. This CDR3 comprises 15 residues. Germline CDR1 LNHDA, CDR2 SQIVND (reference sequence). V dropped 5 bases and J dropped 1 base, with 14 bases sitting between them. CDR3 DNA: TGTGCCAGTAGTCCCGCGGAGGCGGGGAACACTGAAGCTTTCTTT. Translation gives CASSPAEAGNTEAFF. The whole variable domain, filled in from reference TRBV19 and TRBJ1-1, reads DGGITQSPKYLFRKEGQNVTLSCEQNLNHDAMYWYRQDPGQGLRLIYYSQIVNDFQKGDIAEGYSVSREKKESFPLTVTSAQKNPTAFYLCASSPAEAGNTEAFFGQGTRLTVV.

On this clone: The sample holds other DNA sequences that translate to the same CDR3. The J gene is TRBJ1-4, the V gene TRBV7-6, with TRBD1 as a possible D gene (5 bases). The germline V gene has CDR1 SGHVS and CDR2 FNYEAQ. V lost 6 bases and J lost 8, with 22 bases in between. The CDR3 contains 16 residues. The chain's CDR3 is CASSKVFGTGREKLFF. The CDR3 DNA sequence: TGTGCCAGCAGTAAGGTATTCGGAACAGGAAGAGAAAAACTGTTTTTT.

The rearrangement uses TRBV6-5 and TRBJ2-6; D is unclear. The V and J ends lost 10 bases and 0 bases respectively, with 7 bases between them. Germline V gene sequence: CDR1 MNHEY, CDR2 SVGAGI. The CDR3 length is 13 residues. DNA for the CDR3: TGTGCCACCTCTAACTCTGGGGCCAACGTCCTGACTTTC. It translates to CATSNSGANVLTF.

The gene calls are TRBV5-4 and TRBJ2-2; TRBD2 aligns across 14 bases. Looked up from germline, CDR1 is SGHNT and CDR2 is YYREEE (reference sequence). The CDR3 sequence is 19 residues long. Trimming at V came to 5 bases and at J to 5 bases, leaving 14 bases not matched to a gene. The DNA of the CDR3 is TGTGCCAGCAGGATGCGACTAGCGGGAGGGAGATCTCGGACCGGGGAGCTGTTTTTT. Translated: CASRMRLAGGRSRTGELFF.

This clone was observed a few times. V gene TRBV3-1 (or the pseudogene TRBV3-2) combines with J gene TRBJ2-5; D gene ambiguous. The V gene's germline CDR1 is LGHDT and CDR2 YNNKEL (reference sequence). V was pared by 8 bases and J by 1 base, with 14 bases between. This CDR3 is built from 14 residues. The CDR3 reads CASSSDKSQETQYF. CDR3 DNA sequence: TGTGCCAGCTCCTCAGACAAGTCCCAAGAGACCCAGTACTTC.

This chain uses TRBV11-2 with TRBJ2-1; 10 nucleotides align to TRBD2. The CDR3 extends over 16 amino acids. Germline loops: CDR1 SGHAT, CDR2 FQNNGV. Trimming cost V 5 bases and J 4 bases; bases outside gene matches: 8. The CDR3 DNA is TGTGCCAGCAGCCCCCGAGATAGCGGGAGGTACAATGAGCAGTTCTTC. Amino acids: CASSPRDSGRYNEQFF.

The V gene is TRBV18, the J gene TRBJ2-7; 9 nucleotides align to TRBD1. V shed 1 base, J shed 6 bases, and the junction held 7 bases outside the gene matches. Germline V gene sequence: CDR1 KGHSH, CDR2 LQKENI. The CDR3 length is 15 residues. The CDR3 loop is CASSPRTGDPLEQYF. For the CDR3, the DNA is TGTGCCAGCTCACCACGGACAGGGGACCCTCTCGAGCAGTACTTC.

This chain connects TRBV27 to TRBJ1-1; a possible D gene is TRBD1 (5 bases). The V end was cut by 3 bases, the J end by 5 bases, with 13 bases between. The CDR3 consists of 14 residues. Germline-derived CDR1 and CDR2 are MNHEY and SMNVEV (reference sequence). The DNA of the CDR3 is TGTGCCAGCAGTTTCCACGGAGGGGAGACTGAAGCTTTCTTT. Its protein is CASSFHGGETEAFF.

The CDR3 nucleotides are TGTGCCAGCAGCCAAGGCGCAACCGGCGGGGAGCTGTTTTTT. Translating gives CASSQGATGGELFF. This chain uses TRBV3-1 (or the pseudogene TRBV3-2) with TRBJ2-2; D not certain. Germline V CDR1 and CDR2: LGHDT, YNNKEL (reference sequence). There are 14 residues in the CDR3. Deletions cut 1 base from V and 7 bases from J, with 10 bases between.

The CDR3 loop reads CASTRDRDYNEQFF. CDR3 coding DNA: TGTGCCAGCACCCGGGACAGGGATTACAATGAGCAGTTCTTC. This chain joins TRBV18 and TRBJ2-1; 9 bases fit TRBD1. Trimming took 8 bases from V and 4 from J; bases not matched to a gene: 6. The CDR3 contains 14 residues. Germline-derived CDR1 and CDR2 are KGHSH and LQKENI.

The V call is TRBV6-5, the J call TRBJ2-3; 7 nucleotides line up with TRBD2. The CDR3 contains 14 residues. The germline gives CDR1 MNHEY, CDR2 SVGAGI. Losses at the gene ends were 6 bases for V and 0 bases for J; bases not matched to a gene: 3. The CDR3 DNA is TGTGCCAGCAGGGGACTAACTAGCACAGATACGCAGTATTTT. This translates into CASRGLTSTDTQYF.

This clone was observed once. The CDR3 DNA reads TGTGCCTGGATCCCGGGGGCTGGAAACACCATATATTTT. It encodes CAWIPGAGNTIYF. The chain employs TRBV30 and TRBJ1-3; tentatively, D is TRBD1 (5 bases). Germline lookup yields CDR1 GTSNPN and CDR2 SVGIG (reference sequence). CDR3 length: 13 amino acids. V lost 4 bases and J lost 2, with 9 bases in between.

This clone was found once. This sample includes further DNA sequences coding for the same CDR3. The rearrangement joins TRBV12-3 or TRBV12-4 to TRBJ1-2; D possibly corresponds to TRBD1 (5 bases). This CDR3 comprises 13 residues. Trimming removed 1 base from V and 4 bases from J, with 7 bases in between. CDR3: CASSLGQGYGYTF. CDR3 nucleotide sequence: TGTGCCAGCAGTTTAGGGCAGGGCTATGGCTACACCTTC.

This clone was recorded only once. The gene calls are TRBV7-2 and TRBJ1-2; TRBD1 matches at 9 bases. V lost 2 bases and J lost 8; bases outside the gene matches: 9. Looked up from germline, CDR1 is SGHTA and CDR2 is FQGNSA. CDR3 size: 15 residues. For the CDR3, the DNA is TGTGCCAGCAGCTTAAACGGGGGACAGGGTAGCGGCTACACCTTC. Its translation: CASSLNGGQGSGYTF.

The chain links TRBV3-1 (or the pseudogene TRBV3-2) to TRBJ1-1; unclear D gene. The germline gives CDR1 LGHDT, CDR2 YNNKEL (reference sequence). The CDR3 is 15 amino acids. V was trimmed by 4 bases and J by 4 bases, leaving 16 bases between them. CDR3 residues: CASSPDGSERTEAFF. CDR3 nucleotides: TGTGCCAGCAGCCCTGACGGATCCGAGCGCACTGAAGCTTTCTTT.

CDR3 bases: TGTGCCAGTAGTATCCGGGGTGGTCCGAACACTGAAGCTTTCTTT. This encodes CASSIRGGPNTEAFF. V and J are TRBV19 and TRBJ1-1, with D unresolved. Germline V lookup: CDR1 LNHDA, CDR2 SQIVND (reference sequence). The CDR3 loop spans 15 amino acids. Trimming took 3 bases from V and 1 from J, leaving 12 bases between them.

V usage is TRBV19 and J usage is TRBJ1-3; D remains ambiguous. Germline CDR1 and CDR2: LNHDA and SQIVND (reference sequence). This CDR3 is 17 amino acids long. The V end was cut by 6 bases, the J end by 0 bases, with 18 bases between. The CDR3 DNA follows: TGTGCCAGTAGGAGGGAGGGTCGGGGATACTCTGGAAACACCATATATTTT. It is translated as CASRREGRGYSGNTIYF. Filled out from reference TRBV19 and TRBJ1-3, the complete variable domain reads DGGITQSPKYLFRKEGQNVTLSCEQNLNHDAMYWYRQDPGQGLRLIYYSQIVNDFQKGDIAEGYSVSREKKESFPLTVTSAQKNPTAFYLCASRREGRGYSGNTIYFGEGSWLTVV.

The genes are TRBV27 and TRBJ2-2; 10 bases map to TRBD1. CDR3 size: 16 residues. Germline V gene sequence: CDR1 MNHEY, CDR2 SMNVEV (reference sequence). V dropped 0 bases and J dropped 4; count of bases not matched to a gene: 2. The CDR3 reads CASSLSGTGATGELFF. The CDR3 coding sequence is TGTGCCAGCAGTTTATCCGGGACAGGGGCCACCGGGGAGCTGTTTTTT.

On this clone: Other nucleotide sequences in the sample specify the same CDR3. The chain links TRBV19 to TRBJ1-1; D gene unclear. In germline, CDR1 is LNHDA, CDR2 SQIVND (reference sequence). V lost 0 bases, J lost 1 base, and 6 bases lay in between. The CDR3 has 14 amino acids. The CDR3 nucleotides read TGTGCCAGTAGTATAGAATGGGCGAACACTGAAGCTTTCTTT. Translation: CASSIEWANTEAFF.

V is TRBV4-1 and J is TRBJ2-3; D possibly corresponds to TRBD2 (6 bases). There are 16 residues in the CDR3. Germline lookup yields CDR1 MGHRA and CDR2 YSYEKL. The germline V and J ends were trimmed by 1 base and 2 bases, with 13 bases remaining between them. CDR3 DNA sequence: TGCGCCAGCAGCCAAGCGGGGGAGTTTGACACAGATACGCAGTATTTT. It encodes CASSQAGEFDTDTQYF.

The chain recombines TRBV4-2 with TRBJ2-3, with 9 bases fitting TRBD2. Germline-derived CDR1 and CDR2 are LGHNA and YNFKEQ. With 1 base clipped from V and 1 base from J, the junction kept 6 bases outside the gene matches. The CDR3 extends over 17 amino acids. CDR3 residues: CASSQAQTSGGTDTQYF. The DNA for the CDR3 is TGTGCCAGCAGCCAAGCACAGACTAGCGGAGGCACAGATACGCAGTATTTT.